The clone carrying this TCR beta chain appeared a few times. The CDR3 is made up of 11 amino acids. The germline V and J ends were trimmed by 10 bases and 8 bases, with 11 bases remaining between them. Germline V gene sequence: CDR1 SNHLY, CDR2 FYNNEI. The data originate from a study of blood T cells in healthy people across ages. Across the whole study: In model experiments, template switching was able to capture about one barcoded beta molecule for every two T cells that were present.

It was with a sample-barcoded 5' primer and a J-beta primer mix that a second PCR of roughly 6 to 11 cycles was run. Template switching added a 12-random-nucleotide identifier to every cDNA molecule. TCRdb reprocessed the 5' RACE reads with MiXCR, giving one entry per CDR3 protein. Seen here are about 1,400,000 distinct CDR3 sequences, approximately 59% observed once, and the top ten hold 6.5% to 8%. The V call is TRBV2, the J call TRBJ1-4; D perhaps matches TRBD1 (5 bases). The TCR sequence derives from a young man in good health. What was sequenced was blood. The CDR3 sequence is CAMAQGEKLFF. CDR3 in DNA: TGTGCCATGGCCCAGGGAGAAAAACTGTTTTTT.